One and the same sample provided the 31 T cell receptor beta chains below, sequenced in a study of T cells after yellow fever vaccination. TCRdb reprocessed the 5' RACE reads with MiXCR, giving one entry per CDR3 protein. The profile shows about 340,000 distinct CDR3 sequences, around 12% of them singletons. Sequenced here: CD4+ T cells sorted from PBMCs, sampled 15 days after the yellow fever booster vaccination. These receptor sequences come from a man between 18 and 35 years old who received the YFV17D yellow fever vaccine.

This clonotype was counted a few times. The V gene is TRBV14, the J gene TRBJ2-3; D might be TRBD2 (6 bases). Germline assignment: CDR1 SGHDN and CDR2 FVKESK. CDR3 length equals 17 residues. The V gene lost 0 bases and the J gene lost 1 base, with 14 bases spanning the gap. The CDR3 nucleotides read TGTGCCAGCAGCCAAGAATGGACTAACGGAGGCACAGATACGCAGTATTTT. Translation: CASSQEWTNGGTDTQYF.

This clonotype was found many times. V gene TRBV4-3 combines with J gene TRBJ1-3; 11 nucleotides align to TRBD1. V was clipped by 3 bases and J by 7 bases; unmatched bases: 2. CDR3 length: 14 amino acids. Germline CDR1 and CDR2: LGHNA and YSLEER. The CDR3 loop is CASSQDRGLNTIYF. CDR3 nucleotides: TGCGCCAGCAGCCAGGACAGGGGGCTTAACACCATATATTTT.

This clonotype was recorded a few times. The gene calls are TRBV6-2 or TRBV6-3 and TRBJ2-7; D not resolved. The V gene's germline CDR1 is MNHEY and CDR2 SVGEGT. The V end was cut by 2 bases, the J end by 0 bases, with 11 bases between. The CDR3 consists of 15 residues. CDR3 residues: CASSYAASSSYEQYV. For the CDR3, the DNA is TGTGCCAGCAGTTACGCAGCTTCGAGCTCCTACGAGCAGTACGTC.

The sample holds a few counts of this clonotype. The rearrangement joins TRBV20-1 to TRBJ1-1, with D perhaps matching TRBD1 (5 bases). This CDR3 has 14 residues. The V end lost 2 bases, the J end lost 0 bases, and 10 bases lay between the germline ends. Germline CDR1 reads DFQATT; CDR2 reads SNEGSKA (reference sequence). The CDR3 here is CSARPGGMNTEAFF. The DNA of the CDR3 is TGCAGTGCTAGACCCGGGGGGATGAACACTGAAGCTTTCTTT.

This clonotype was counted only a few times. The chain joins TRBV2 to TRBJ2-2; 9 nucleotides agree with TRBD1. The CDR3 length is 13 residues. Losses at the gene ends were 7 bases for V and 6 bases for J; bases not matched to a gene: 3. Germline V gene sequence: CDR1 SNHLY, CDR2 FYNNEI. CDR3: CASTGQGPGELFF. In DNA form, the CDR3 reads TGTGCCAGCACCGGACAGGGGCCCGGGGAGCTGTTTTTT.

The V call is TRBV7-9, the J call TRBJ1-1; 10 nucleotides align to TRBD1. The germline V gene has CDR1 SEHNR and CDR2 FQNEAQ (reference sequence). The CDR3 loop spans 14 amino acids. The V and J ends lost 6 bases and 7 bases, in that order; junction bases with no gene match: 8. The CDR3 is CASSRQGAQDEAFF. As DNA, the CDR3 is TGTGCCAGCAGTCGACAGGGGGCGCAGGATGAAGCTTTCTTT.

This clonotype was seen a handful of times. The V gene is TRBV29-1, the J gene TRBJ2-5; no firm D call. Germline-derived CDR1 and CDR2 are SQVTM and ANQGSEA. V was trimmed by 4 bases and J by 5 bases, leaving 5 bases between them. The CDR3 extends over 10 amino acids. The CDR3 DNA is TGCAGCGTTGGAGTGGAGACCCAGTACTTC. As protein: CSVGVETQYF.

This chain links TRBV6-1 with TRBJ2-7, with D maybe TRBD2 (5 bases). The V gene lost 8 bases and the J gene lost 5 bases, with 16 bases spanning the gap. This CDR3 has 13 residues. CDR1 is MNHNS and CDR2 is SASEGT in the germline V gene. The CDR3 DNA sequence: TGTGCCAGCCTGGGCCACCCAGCGGACGAGCAGTACTTC. This sequence encodes CASLGHPADEQYF.

This clonotype was found a few times. The rearrangement links TRBV6-5 to TRBJ2-7, with 8 bases that match TRBD2. The CDR3 sequence is 15 residues long. With 0 bases clipped from V and 4 bases from J, the junction kept 5 bases outside the gene matches. The germline V gene encodes CDR1 MNHEY and CDR2 SVGAGI. The CDR3 sequence is CASSYSGPGGYEQYF. DNA for the CDR3: TGTGCCAGCAGTTACTCTGGACCGGGGGGGTACGAGCAGTACTTC.

The chain recombines TRBV6-5 with TRBJ2-1; tentative D call: TRBD1 (5 bases). V gave up 6 bases and J gave up 10 bases, with 13 bases separating them. This CDR3 contains 12 residues. Per the germline V gene, CDR1 is MNHEY and CDR2 is SVGAGI. CDR3 loop: CASRKVGREQFF. The DNA for the CDR3 is TGTGCCAGCAGGAAAGTGGGGCGGGAGCAGTTCTTC.

This clonotype was counted at least ten times. The chain is built from TRBV11-1 and TRBJ2-7; possibly TRBD1 for D (7 bases). The CDR3 spans 15 residues. The germline CDR1 and CDR2 sequences are SGHAT and FQDESV (reference sequence). With 5 bases removed from V and 4 bases from J, the gap between germline ends came to 18 bases. DNA for the CDR3: TGTGCCAGCAGCCTCTACTCAGGGGGGAAGTACGAGCAGTACTTC. Encoded protein: CASSLYSGGKYEQYF.

The chain carries TRBV7-9 and TRBJ1-2; 7 bases map to TRBD1. The germline V gene has CDR1 SEHNR and CDR2 FQNEAQ (reference sequence). V was pared by 5 bases and J by 6 bases, with 9 bases of the junction left unmatched. This CDR3 spans 14 amino acids. CDR3 bases: TGTGCCAGCAGCCATAATGACAGGGCCCATGGCTACACCTTC. Translating it yields CASSHNDRAHGYTF.

The V and J genes are TRBV4-3 and TRBJ1-1, with D perhaps TRBD1 (6 bases). V was shortened by 4 bases and J by 5 bases, with 17 bases between the two germline ends. CDR1 is LGHNA, CDR2 YSLEER, per germline. The CDR3 consists of 15 residues. The chain's CDR3 is CASSRLNNRETEAFF. The CDR3 nucleotides read TGCGCCAGCAGCCGCCTAAATAACAGGGAAACTGAAGCTTTCTTT.

This clonotype was counted many times. The chain links TRBV6-6 to TRBJ2-5; 8 bases align to TRBD2. The CDR3 totals 13 residues. The ends lost 2 bases at V and 4 bases at J; junction bases unmatched: 0. From germline, CDR1 is MNHNY and CDR2 SVGAGI (reference sequence). In nucleotides, the CDR3 is TGTGCCAGCAGTTACGCGGGGGGAGAGACCCAGTACTTC. Translation: CASSYAGGETQYF.

The rearrangement uses TRBV19 and TRBJ2-1; 7 bases are shared with TRBD1. CDR1 LNHDA and CDR2 SQIVND come from the germline V gene (reference sequence). The CDR3 covers 16 residues. J lost 10 bases, V lost 6 bases, and 18 bases had no gene match. The CDR3 spells CASRNPLGTEFREQFF. The DNA of the CDR3 is TGTGCCAGTAGGAACCCCTTGGGGACAGAGTTTCGAGAGCAGTTCTTC.

This sequence joins TRBV20-1 and TRBJ2-1, with 7 bases matching TRBD1. From germline, CDR1 is DFQATT and CDR2 SNEGSKA (reference sequence). CDR3 size: 13 residues. V was clipped by 4 bases and J by 1 base; unmatched bases: 1. In DNA, the CDR3 is TGCAGTGCTAACAGGGGATCCTACAATGAGCAGTTCTTC. This gives the protein CSANRGSYNEQFF.

This chain links TRBV20-1 with TRBJ1-1; TRBD1 agrees at 8 bases. The germline V gene has CDR1 DFQATT and CDR2 SNEGSKA (reference sequence). The CDR3 has 14 residues. V lost 4 bases and J lost 3; bases outside the gene matches: 7. CDR3 nucleotides: TGCAGTGCTAAAGGGCACAGGGGGTACACTGAAGCTTTCTTT. Its protein product is CSAKGHRGYTEAFF.

The J gene is TRBJ1-6, the V gene TRBV3-1; D is possibly TRBD1 (5 bases). The germline V gene has CDR1 LGHDT and CDR2 YNNKEL (reference sequence). The CDR3 loop spans 14 amino acids. V lost 7 bases and J 7 bases, leaving 14 bases between the germline ends. The CDR3 DNA sequence: TGTGCCAGCACAGGAGGACACCCAAATTCACCCCTCCACTTT. This codes for CASTGGHPNSPLHF.

The rearrangement joins TRBV9 to TRBJ2-5, with D possibly matching TRBD2 (6 bases). Germline-derived CDR1 and CDR2 are SGDLS and YYNGEE. V lost 0 bases and J 0 bases, leaving 12 bases between the germline ends. The CDR3 consists of 16 residues. CDR3 DNA sequence: TGTGCCAGCAGCGTAGGGGACGGAGGGTACCAAGAGACCCAGTACTTC. Protein: CASSVGDGGYQETQYF.

This clonotype turned up a few times. The rearrangement uses TRBV7-2 and TRBJ1-5, with 7 bases that match TRBD1. CDR1 and CDR2 from the germline V gene are SGHTA and FQGNSA. The CDR3 extends over 16 amino acids. Unmatched junction bases numbered 8, after V lost 0 bases and J lost 6 bases. The CDR3, as DNA: TGTGCCAGCAGCTTAGCCGGCAGGGGGGGCGTTCAGCCCCAGCATTTT. This gives the protein CASSLAGRGGVQPQHF.

Ten or more counts support this clonotype. The CDR3 DNA follows: TGTGCCAGCAACCAAGCGGGGAGATACAATGAGCAGTTCTTC. Its translation: CASNQAGRYNEQFF. V gene TRBV6-5 combines with J gene TRBJ2-1; 7 bases match TRBD2. The CDR3 spans 14 residues. Trimming took 7 bases from V and 4 from J; bases not matched to a gene: 7. Germline V gene lookup returns CDR1 MNHEY and CDR2 SVGAGI.

This clonotype occurred a few times. This sequence joins TRBV4-2 and TRBJ2-1; 8 nucleotides line up with TRBD1. With 3 bases clipped from V and 1 base from J, the junction kept 5 bases outside the gene matches. The CDR3 runs 16 residues. Looked up from germline, CDR1 is LGHNA and CDR2 is YNFKEQ. The CDR3 region has the DNA TGTGCCAGCAGCCATCCCGGGACAGGTTCCTACAATGAGCAGTTCTTC. Protein sequence: CASSHPGTGSYNEQFF.

This clonotype was counted between two and nine times. This chain connects TRBV6-5 to TRBJ2-1; TRBD2 matches 10 bases. The CDR3 totals 16 residues. CDR1 and CDR2 (germline): MNHEY, SVGAGI. V shed 4 bases, J shed 10 bases, and the junction held 13 bases outside the gene matches. For the CDR3, the DNA is TGTGCCAGCAGTTCCGTCGAAGCGGGGGGGCATTGGGAGCAGTTCTTC. The encoded protein is CASSSVEAGGHWEQFF.

This clonotype was observed many times. This chain links TRBV6-2 or TRBV6-3 with TRBJ2-2; 14 bases match TRBD2. Per the germline V gene, CDR1 is MNHEY and CDR2 is SVGEGT. CDR3 length equals 19 residues. The V segment lost 0 bases and the J segment 1 base; nucleotides outside the gene matches: 4. In DNA form, the CDR3 reads TGTGCCAGCAGTTACTCCGGGACTAGCGGGGGATGGAACACCGGGGAGCTGTTTTTT. Amino acids: CASSYSGTSGGWNTGELFF.

The chain is built from TRBV5-4 and TRBJ1-3, with a tentative D call TRBD1 (5 bases). This CDR3 has 16 residues. The V gene lost 1 base and the J gene lost 0 bases, with 11 bases spanning the gap. Per the germline V gene, CDR1 is SGHNT and CDR2 is YYREEE (reference sequence). CDR3 nucleotides: TGTGCCAGCAGCTTGCTAGGGGAAAACTCTGGAAACACCATATATTTT. This sequence encodes CASSLLGENSGNTIYF.

This chain connects TRBV24-1 to TRBJ2-3; tentative D call: TRBD2 (5 bases). CDR1 and CDR2 (germline): KGHDR, SFDVKD. V shed 4 bases and J shed 1 base, with 11 bases lying between them. The CDR3 sequence is 15 residues long. This chain's CDR3 is CATSDPTGGTDTQYF. For the CDR3, the DNA is TGTGCCACCAGTGACCCGACCGGGGGCACAGATACGCAGTATTTT.

The chain employs TRBV18 and TRBJ2-5; weak D call: TRBD1 (6 bases). This CDR3 is 17 amino acids long. The germline V gene encodes CDR1 KGHSH and CDR2 LQKENI. V was cut by 1 base and J by 3 bases, with 18 bases left in between. In DNA, the CDR3 is TGTGCCAGCTCACCACTCTTACAGGGCCTAACTAAAGAGACCCAGTACTTC. Its translation: CASSPLLQGLTKETQYF.

CDR3 coding DNA: TGCAGTGCTAGGGCGGGGGTCTTCTACAATGAGCAGTTCTTC. It translates to CSARAGVFYNEQFF. The V and J genes are TRBV20-1 and TRBJ2-1, with 7 bases fitting TRBD2. CDR1 and CDR2 (germline): DFQATT, SNEGSKA (reference sequence). J gave up 3 bases and V 3 bases, and 5 bases lay outside the gene matches. This CDR3 region has 14 residues.

The J gene is TRBJ2-3, the V gene TRBV7-6; D may correspond to TRBD1 or TRBD2 (5 bases each). Trimming pared 1 base from V and 3 bases from J, leaving 11 bases between. CDR1 and CDR2 (germline): SGHVS, FNYEAQ. CDR3 length equals 15 residues. The CDR3 nucleotides are TGTGCCAGCAGCTTAGGGGGGTACAGGACAGATACGCAGTATTTT. It yields the protein CASSLGGYRTDTQYF.

This clonotype came up a few times. This chain connects TRBV7-8 to TRBJ1-5, with 7 positions matching TRBD1. The CDR3 length is 16 residues. Germline CDR1 and CDR2: SGHVS and FQNEAQ. Trimming took 3 bases from V and 1 from J; bases not matched to a gene: 6. CDR3 nucleotides: TGTGCCAGCAGCTTCTCCGGGACAGTGAGCAATCAGCCCCAGCATTTT. This encodes CASSFSGTVSNQPQHF.

V gene TRBV30 combines with J gene TRBJ1-5; the D is unclear. Looked up from germline, CDR1 is GTSNPN and CDR2 is SVGIG (reference sequence). The length of the CDR3 is 13 residues. The V and J ends lost 4 bases and 0 bases respectively, with 7 bases between them. The DNA of the CDR3 is TGTGCCTGGAACGGTGATAGCAATCAGCCCCAGCATTTT. This encodes CAWNGDSNQPQHF.